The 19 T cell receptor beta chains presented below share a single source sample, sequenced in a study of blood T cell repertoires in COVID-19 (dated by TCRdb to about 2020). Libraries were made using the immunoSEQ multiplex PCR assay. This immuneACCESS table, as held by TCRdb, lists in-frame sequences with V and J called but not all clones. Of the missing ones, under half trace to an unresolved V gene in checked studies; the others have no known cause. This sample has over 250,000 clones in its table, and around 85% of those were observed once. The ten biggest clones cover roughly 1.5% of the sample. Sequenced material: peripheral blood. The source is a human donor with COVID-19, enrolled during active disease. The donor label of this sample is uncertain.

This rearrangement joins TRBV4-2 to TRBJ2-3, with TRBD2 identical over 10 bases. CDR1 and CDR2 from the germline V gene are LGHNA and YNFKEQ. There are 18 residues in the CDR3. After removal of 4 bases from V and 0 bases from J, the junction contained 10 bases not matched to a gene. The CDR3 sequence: CASSRQASGSPSTDTQYF. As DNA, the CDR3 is TGTGCCAGCAGCCGACAGGCTAGCGGGAGCCCCAGCACAGATACGCAGTATTTT.

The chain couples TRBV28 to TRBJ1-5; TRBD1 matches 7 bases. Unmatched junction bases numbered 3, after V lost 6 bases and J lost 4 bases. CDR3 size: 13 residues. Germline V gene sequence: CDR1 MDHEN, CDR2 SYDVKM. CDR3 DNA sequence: TGTGCCAGCAGCCTACAGGGGAATCAGCCCCAGCATTTT. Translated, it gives CASSLQGNQPQHF.

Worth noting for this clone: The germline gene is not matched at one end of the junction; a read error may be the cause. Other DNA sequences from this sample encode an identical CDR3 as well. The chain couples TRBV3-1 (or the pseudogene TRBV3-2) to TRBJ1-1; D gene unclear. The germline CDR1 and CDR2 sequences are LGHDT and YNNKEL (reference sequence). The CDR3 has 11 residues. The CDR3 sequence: CASSQGTGAFF. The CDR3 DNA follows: TGTGCCAGCAGCCAAGGGACTGGAGCTTTCTTT.

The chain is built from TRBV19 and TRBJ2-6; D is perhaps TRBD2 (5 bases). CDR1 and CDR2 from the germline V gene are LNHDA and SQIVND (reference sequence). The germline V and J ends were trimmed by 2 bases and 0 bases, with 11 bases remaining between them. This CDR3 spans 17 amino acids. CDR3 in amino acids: CASSISAGGSGANVLTF. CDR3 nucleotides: TGTGCCAGTAGTATAAGTGCCGGAGGCTCTGGGGCCAACGTCCTGACTTTC.

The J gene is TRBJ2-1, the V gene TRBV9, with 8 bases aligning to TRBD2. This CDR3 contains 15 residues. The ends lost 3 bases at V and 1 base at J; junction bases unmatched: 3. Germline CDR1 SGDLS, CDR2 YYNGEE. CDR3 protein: CASSAIAGSYNEQFF. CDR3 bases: TGTGCCAGCAGCGCTATAGCGGGATCCTACAATGAGCAGTTCTTC.

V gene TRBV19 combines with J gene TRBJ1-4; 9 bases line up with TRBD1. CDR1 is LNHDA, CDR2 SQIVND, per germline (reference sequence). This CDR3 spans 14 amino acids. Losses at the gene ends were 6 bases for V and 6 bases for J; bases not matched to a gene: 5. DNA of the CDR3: TGTGCCAGTAGCGGGACAGGGCCAGATGAAAAACTGTTTTTT. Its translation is CASSGTGPDEKLFF.

The CDR3 reads CASGLAGGRDTQYF. The CDR3 DNA sequence: TGTGCCAGCGGGCTAGCGGGAGGTCGGGATACGCAGTATTTT. The chain employs TRBV2 and TRBJ2-3, with 11 nucleotides matching TRBD2. J was trimmed by 6 bases and V by 8 bases; bases with no gene match: 7. The germline CDR1 and CDR2 sequences are SNHLY and FYNNEI. The CDR3 runs to 14 residues.

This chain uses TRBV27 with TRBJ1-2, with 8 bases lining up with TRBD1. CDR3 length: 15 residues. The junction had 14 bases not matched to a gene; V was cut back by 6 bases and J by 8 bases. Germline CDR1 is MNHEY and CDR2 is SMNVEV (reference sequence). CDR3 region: CASSQQGVSGDGYTF. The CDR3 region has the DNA TGTGCCAGCAGCCAACAGGGGGTGAGCGGGGACGGCTACACCTTC.

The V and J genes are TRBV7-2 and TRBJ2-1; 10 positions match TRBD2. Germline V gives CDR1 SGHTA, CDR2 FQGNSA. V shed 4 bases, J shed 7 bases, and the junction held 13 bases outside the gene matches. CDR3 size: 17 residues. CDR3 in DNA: TGTGCCAGCAGCTCCCCGACCCATCTAGCGGGAGAGAATGAGCAGTTCTTC. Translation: CASSSPTHLAGENEQFF.

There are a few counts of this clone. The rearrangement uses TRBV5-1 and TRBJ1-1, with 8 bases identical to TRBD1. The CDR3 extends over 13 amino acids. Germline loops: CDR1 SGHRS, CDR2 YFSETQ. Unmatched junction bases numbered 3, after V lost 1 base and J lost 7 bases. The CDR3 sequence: CASSLWTGREAFF. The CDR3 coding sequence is TGCGCCAGCAGCTTGTGGACAGGGCGTGAAGCTTTCTTT. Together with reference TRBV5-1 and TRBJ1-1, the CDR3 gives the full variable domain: KAGVTQTPRYLIKTRGQQVTLSCSPISGHRSVSWYQQTPGQGLQFLFEYFSETQRNKGNFPGRFSGRQFSNSRSEMNVSTLELGDSALYLCASSLWTGREAFFGQGTRLTVV.

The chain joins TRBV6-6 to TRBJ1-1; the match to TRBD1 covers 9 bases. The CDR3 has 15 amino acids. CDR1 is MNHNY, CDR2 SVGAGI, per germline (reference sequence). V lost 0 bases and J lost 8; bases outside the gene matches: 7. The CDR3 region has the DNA TGTGCCAGCAGTTACTCTCCGGGACAGGGTTTCGAAGCTTTCTTT. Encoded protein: CASSYSPGQGFEAFF.

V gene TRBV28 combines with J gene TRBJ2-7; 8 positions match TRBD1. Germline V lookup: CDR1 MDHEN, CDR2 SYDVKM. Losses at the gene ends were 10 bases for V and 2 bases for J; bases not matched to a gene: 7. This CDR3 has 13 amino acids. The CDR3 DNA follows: TGTGCCACCCAGGACAGGGTGGCCTACGAGCAGTACTTC. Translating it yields CATQDRVAYEQYF.

This chain's CDR3 is CSVGTVNTEAFF. The CDR3, as DNA: TGCAGCGTTGGGACAGTGAACACTGAAGCTTTCTTT. The chain has TRBV29-1 and TRBJ1-1, with D perhaps matching TRBD1 (6 bases). This CDR3 contains 12 residues. V lost 4 bases to trimming and J lost 0 bases, with 6 bases between them. Germline-derived CDR1 and CDR2 are SQVTM and ANQGSEA.

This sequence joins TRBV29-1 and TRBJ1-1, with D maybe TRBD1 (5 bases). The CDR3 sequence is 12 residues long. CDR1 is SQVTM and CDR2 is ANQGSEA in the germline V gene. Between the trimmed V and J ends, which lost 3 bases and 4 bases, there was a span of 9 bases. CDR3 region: CSVDEGATEAFF. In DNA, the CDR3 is TGCAGCGTTGATGAAGGGGCCACTGAAGCTTTCTTT.

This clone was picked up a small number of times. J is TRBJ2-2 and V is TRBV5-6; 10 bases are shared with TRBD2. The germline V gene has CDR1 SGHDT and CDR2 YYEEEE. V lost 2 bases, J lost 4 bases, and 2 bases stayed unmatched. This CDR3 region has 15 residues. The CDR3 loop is CASSFSGRPTGELFF. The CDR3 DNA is TGTGCCAGCAGCTTTAGCGGGAGGCCCACCGGGGAGCTGTTTTTT.

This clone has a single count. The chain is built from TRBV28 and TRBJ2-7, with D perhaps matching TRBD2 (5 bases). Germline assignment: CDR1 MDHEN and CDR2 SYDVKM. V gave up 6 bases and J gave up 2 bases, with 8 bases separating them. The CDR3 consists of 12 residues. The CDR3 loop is CASRPGAYEQYF. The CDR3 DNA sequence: TGTGCCAGCAGACCCGGGGCCTACGAGCAGTACTTC.

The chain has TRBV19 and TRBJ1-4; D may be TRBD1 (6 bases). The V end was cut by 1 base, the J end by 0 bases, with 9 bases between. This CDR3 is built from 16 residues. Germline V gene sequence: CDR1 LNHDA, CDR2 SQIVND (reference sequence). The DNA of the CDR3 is TGTGCCAGTAGTATAGTCGGGACAACAACTAATGAAAAACTGTTTTTT. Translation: CASSIVGTTTNEKLFF.

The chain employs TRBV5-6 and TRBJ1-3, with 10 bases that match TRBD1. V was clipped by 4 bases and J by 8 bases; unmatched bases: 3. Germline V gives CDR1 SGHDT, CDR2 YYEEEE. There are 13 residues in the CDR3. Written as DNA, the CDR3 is TGTGCCAGCAGCACGGGACAGGGGTACACCATATATTTT. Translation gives CASSTGQGYTIYF.

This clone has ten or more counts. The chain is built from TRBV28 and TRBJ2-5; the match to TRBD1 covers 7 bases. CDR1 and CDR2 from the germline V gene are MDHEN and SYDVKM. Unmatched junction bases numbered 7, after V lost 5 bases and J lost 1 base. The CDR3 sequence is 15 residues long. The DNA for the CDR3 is TGTGCCAGCAGTCCTCACAGGGGAATCCAAGAGACCCAGTACTTC. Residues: CASSPHRGIQETQYF. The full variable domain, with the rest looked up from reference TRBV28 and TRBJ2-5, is DVKVTQSSRYLVKRTGEKVFLECVQDMDHENMFWYRQDPGLGLRLIYFSYDVKMKEKGDIPEGYSVSREKKERFSLILESASTNQTSMYLCASSPHRGIQETQYFGPGTRLLVL.